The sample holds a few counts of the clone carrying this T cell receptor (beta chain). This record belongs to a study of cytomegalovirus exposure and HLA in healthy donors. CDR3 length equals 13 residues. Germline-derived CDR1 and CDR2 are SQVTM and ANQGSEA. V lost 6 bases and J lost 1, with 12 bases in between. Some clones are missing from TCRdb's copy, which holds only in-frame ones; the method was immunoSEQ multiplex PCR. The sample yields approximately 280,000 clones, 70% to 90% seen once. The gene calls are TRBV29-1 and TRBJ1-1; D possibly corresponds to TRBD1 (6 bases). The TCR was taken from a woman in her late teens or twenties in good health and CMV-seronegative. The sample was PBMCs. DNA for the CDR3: TGCAGCGTCATCGGACAGCCGAACACTGAAGCTTTCTTT. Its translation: CSVIGQPNTEAFF.